The 19 T cell receptor beta chains reported below all come from one sample, sequenced in a study of blood T cell repertoires in COVID-19. Assay: immunoSEQ multiplex PCR; the TCRdb copy retains only in-frame clones and omits some. The sample records approximately 170,000 clones, around 83% being singletons. Sequenced material: PBMCs or T cells enriched from blood (not recorded which). Source of these receptors: a woman aged 45-65 years in a cohort exposed to, infected with or recovered from COVID-19 (not recorded which).

V and J are TRBV6-5 and TRBJ2-2; 11 nucleotides agree with TRBD2. The germline gives CDR1 MNHEY, CDR2 SVGAGI. J was trimmed by 8 bases and V by 2 bases; bases with no gene match: 1. The CDR3 has 14 residues. The CDR3 spells CASSYRLAGGELFF. The CDR3 DNA sequence: TGTGCCAGCAGTTACCGACTAGCGGGAGGGGAGCTGTTTTTT.

V gene TRBV9 combines with J gene TRBJ2-7, with 10 bases matching TRBD1. This CDR3 contains 15 residues. From germline, CDR1 is SGDLS and CDR2 YYNGEE. With 2 bases clipped from V and 5 bases from J, the junction kept 7 bases outside the gene matches. The CDR3 spells CASSVFGTGDHEQYF. DNA for the CDR3: TGTGCCAGCAGCGTCTTCGGGACAGGGGACCACGAGCAGTACTTC.

This clone has a single count. This rearrangement joins TRBV27 to TRBJ1-5; no definite D call. This CDR3 is built from 13 residues. CDR1 MNHEY and CDR2 SMNVEV come from the germline V gene (reference sequence). V was clipped by 6 bases and J by 0 bases, with 6 bases between them. The chain's CDR3 is CASSPISNQPQHF. DNA for the CDR3: TGTGCCAGCAGCCCAATTAGCAATCAGCCCCAGCATTTT.

This clone was seen ten or more times. The chain has TRBV11-3 and TRBJ2-3, with D tentatively TRBD1 (7 bases). The germline CDR1 and CDR2 sequences are SGHNT and YENEEA. The CDR3 contains 16 residues. Trimming removed 4 bases at V and 6 bases at J, with 20 bases between. CDR3 loop: CASSSRQGLIPDTQYF. CDR3 in DNA: TGTGCCAGCAGCTCCCGACAGGGACTCATACCGGATACGCAGTATTTT.

This clone occurred a few times. V gene TRBV5-4 combines with J gene TRBJ1-3; 11 bases align to TRBD1. The CDR3 is 16 residues long. Germline loops: CDR1 SGHNT, CDR2 YYREEE (reference sequence). Trimming at V came to 0 bases and at J to 2 bases, leaving 1 base not matched to a gene. This CDR3 reads CASSLGDRGTGNTIYF. The CDR3 region has the DNA TGTGCCAGCAGCTTGGGGGACAGGGGGACTGGAAACACCATATATTTT.

The V and J genes are TRBV4-2 and TRBJ1-2; TRBD1 agrees at 9 bases. Germline-derived CDR1 and CDR2 are LGHNA and YNFKEQ. V dropped 0 bases and J dropped 3; count of bases not matched to a gene: 5. The CDR3 runs 16 residues. The CDR3 here is CASSQEDRGIDYGYTF. The CDR3 DNA reads TGTGCCAGCAGCCAAGAGGACAGGGGTATTGACTATGGCTACACCTTC.

The J gene is TRBJ1-2, the V gene TRBV6-7; TRBD1 matches 8 bases. TRBV6-7 is an ORF; its function is uncertain. Germline trimming cut 4 bases from V and 8 bases from J; bases unmatched to any gene: 9. The CDR3 is 14 residues long. CDR3 nucleotide sequence: TGTGCCAGCAGTTGCCCCGACAGGGGCGGAGGCTACACCTTC. It translates to CASSCPDRGGGYTF.

The chain has TRBV10-1 and TRBJ1-2; D is undetermined. CDR3 length equals 11 residues. Trimming removed 6 bases from V and 8 bases from J, with 10 bases in between. Germline CDR1 WNHNN, CDR2 SYGVQD (reference sequence). CDR3 nucleotide sequence: TGCGCCAGCAGCGGGATCTGCGGCTACACCTTC. This translates into CASSGICGYTF.

The rearrangement uses TRBV28 and TRBJ2-2; 7 nucleotides line up with TRBD1. Germline V gives CDR1 MDHEN, CDR2 SYDVKM. The CDR3 consists of 13 residues. With V trimmed by 6 bases and J by 7 bases, 5 bases remained unmatched. CDR3 region: CASSTRGRGELFF. In nucleotides, the CDR3 is TGTGCCAGCAGCACGAGGGGGCGCGGGGAGCTGTTTTTT.

This chain uses TRBV19 with TRBJ1-1, with TRBD1 identical over 8 bases. CDR1 and CDR2 (germline): LNHDA, SQIVND (reference sequence). The length of the CDR3 is 15 residues. J was trimmed by 3 bases and V by 2 bases; bases with no gene match: 5. Here the CDR3 DNA reads TGTGCCAGTAGTATAAGACAGGGGTCGGACACTGAAGCTTTCTTT. It codes for CASSIRQGSDTEAFF. Using reference TRBV19 and TRBJ1-1 for the parts outside the CDR3, the full variable domain is DGGITQSPKYLFRKEGQNVTLSCEQNLNHDAMYWYRQDPGQGLRLIYYSQIVNDFQKGDIAEGYSVSREKKESFPLTVTSAQKNPTAFYLCASSIRQGSDTEAFFGQGTRLTVV.

The chain employs TRBV11-2 and TRBJ1-3; possibly TRBD1 for D (6 bases). V was clipped by 0 bases and J by 3 bases, with 18 bases between them. Germline CDR1 SGHAT, CDR2 FQNNGV. The CDR3 sequence is 18 residues long. Here the CDR3 DNA reads TGTGCCAGCAGCTTAGATCTGGGGGCCGCAGGTGTTGGAAACACCATATATTTT. Its translation: CASSLDLGAAGVGNTIYF.

The CDR3 reads CASTSQGGVNEKLFF. CDR3 bases: TGTGCCAGCACCTCCCAAGGGGGAGTTAATGAAAAACTGTTTTTT. V usage is TRBV7-8 and J usage is TRBJ1-4, with a weak D call TRBD1 (6 bases). V lost 7 bases and J 4 bases, leaving 16 bases between the germline ends. The germline V gene has CDR1 SGHVS and CDR2 FQNEAQ. The CDR3 is made up of 15 amino acids.

The chain joins TRBV28 to TRBJ1-4; D might be TRBD1 (6 bases). Between the trimmed V and J ends, which lost 8 bases and 7 bases, there was a span of 17 bases. This CDR3 comprises 14 residues. The germline V gene has CDR1 MDHEN and CDR2 SYDVKM. The CDR3 DNA sequence: TGTGCCAGCCTTCTCCGGGGGGCCGGTGAAAAACTGTTTTTT. It translates to CASLLRGAGEKLFF.

The J gene is TRBJ1-2, the V gene TRBV28; TRBD1 agrees at 9 bases. The germline V gene encodes CDR1 MDHEN and CDR2 SYDVKM. The V segment lost 3 bases and the J segment 4 bases; nucleotides outside the gene matches: 9. The CDR3 totals 16 residues. The CDR3 nucleotides read TGTGCCAGCAGTTTGCCCTCCGGGACAGGGTCCTATGGCTACACCTTC. It translates to CASSLPSGTGSYGYTF.

The chain uses TRBV7-9 and TRBJ1-5; TRBD1 aligns across 7 bases. The V and J ends lost 5 bases and 2 bases, in that order; junction bases with no gene match: 12. In germline, CDR1 is SEHNR, CDR2 FQNEAQ (reference sequence). The CDR3 is 17 residues long. CDR3 sequence reads: CASSHGLTGIGNQPQHF. The CDR3 bases are TGTGCCAGCAGCCATGGATTGACAGGGATTGGCAATCAGCCCCAGCATTTT.

This chain joins TRBV30 and TRBJ2-2, with D perhaps TRBD1 (6 bases). The CDR3 extends over 12 amino acids. Trimming removed 3 bases at V and 4 bases at J, with 6 bases between. The germline V gene has CDR1 GTSNPN and CDR2 SVGIG (reference sequence). The CDR3 DNA reads TGTGCCTGGAGCAGGGGCACCGGGGAGCTGTTTTTT. Its protein is CAWSRGTGELFF.

The CDR3 region has the DNA TGTGCCAGCAGTTCGACCGGGACAGGGACCACAGATACGCAGTATTTT. This encodes CASSSTGTGTTDTQYF. This chain connects TRBV27 to TRBJ2-3; 9 nucleotides match TRBD1. This CDR3 has 16 residues. Germline V gene lookup returns CDR1 MNHEY and CDR2 SMNVEV (reference sequence). J was trimmed by 2 bases and V by 4 bases; bases with no gene match: 7.

Only a few counts were recorded for this clone. The CDR3 region is CASSSSGTGGGETQYF. The CDR3 region has the DNA TGTGCCAGCAGTTCCTCCGGGACAGGGGGTGGGGAGACCCAGTACTTC. The chain links TRBV28 to TRBJ2-5, with TRBD1 identical over 11 bases. After removal of 4 bases from V and 5 bases from J, the junction contained 9 bases not matched to a gene. There are 16 residues in the CDR3. Germline V gene lookup returns CDR1 MDHEN and CDR2 SYDVKM.

The rearrangement uses TRBV6-5 and TRBJ2-6; TRBD1 matches at 7 bases. Germline lookup yields CDR1 MNHEY and CDR2 SVGAGI. The CDR3 is 15 amino acids. With V trimmed by 6 bases and J by 2 bases, 4 bases remained unmatched. CDR3 DNA: TGTGCCAGCAGCTCCGGACAGGCTGGGGCCAACGTCCTGACTTTC. This encodes CASSSGQAGANVLTF.